These 32 T cell receptor beta chains were sequenced from one sample in a study of neurological immune-mediated disorders. TCRdb redid the calling of the 5' RACE reads with MiXCR, one entry per CDR3 protein. Here the sample spans approximately 37,000 distinct CDR3 sequences, 3.8% being singletons. The sequenced sample was PBMCs. The source is a man aged 30 to 45 with multiple sclerosis.

The sample holds a few counts of this clonotype. This chain connects TRBV12-3 or TRBV12-4 to TRBJ1-2; D possibly corresponds to TRBD1 (5 bases). V was shortened by 8 bases and J by 5 bases, with 15 bases between the two germline ends. This CDR3 spans 13 amino acids. The CDR3 sequence: CASYTGGGYGYTF. CDR3 bases: TGTGCCAGCTACACTGGGGGTGGGTATGGCTACACCTTC.

This clonotype was counted ten times or more. J is TRBJ2-1 and V is TRBV12-3 or TRBV12-4; no firm D call. Trimming pared 3 bases from V and 7 bases from J, leaving 7 bases between. The CDR3 sequence is 12 residues long. The chain's CDR3 is CASSLLGNEQFF. Here the CDR3 DNA reads TGTGCCAGCAGTTTGCTGGGAAATGAGCAGTTCTTC.

A note on this clonotype: A much more abundant neighbour one base away suggests this may be a read error. The CDR3, as DNA: TGTGCCAGCAGCAAAAACCTCGGGGCAGGGGGAGTCTACGAGCAGTACTTC. It is translated as CASSKNLGAGGVYEQYF. The V call is TRBV6-5, the J call TRBJ2-7, with TRBD1 matching 7 bases. The CDR3 has 17 amino acids. Trimming cost V 6 bases and J 3 bases; bases outside gene matches: 17. Germline CDR1 reads MNHEY; CDR2 reads SVGAGI.

At least ten counts were recorded for this clonotype. The chain carries TRBV5-1 and TRBJ2-7, with D perhaps TRBD2 (5 bases). Looked up from germline, CDR1 is SGHRS and CDR2 is YFSETQ. The CDR3 length is 13 residues. V was shortened by 4 bases and J by 1 base, with 9 bases between the two germline ends. CDR3 sequence (DNA): TGCGCCAGCAGCACAGAGGGTTCCTACGAGCAGTACTTC. Protein sequence: CASSTEGSYEQYF.

This clonotype was counted at least ten times. The chain employs TRBV20-1 and TRBJ1-1; D ambiguous. This CDR3 is built from 11 residues. The germline gives CDR1 DFQATT, CDR2 SNEGSKA (reference sequence). The CDR3 is CRAPLRGEAFF. CDR3 in DNA: TGCAGGGCCCCCCTTCGGGGTGAAGCTTTCTTT.

This clonotype was seen repeatedly, ten times or more. The chain joins TRBV10-3 to TRBJ1-2, with D possibly matching TRBD1 (6 bases). Germline assignment: CDR1 ENHRY and CDR2 SYGVKD. V lost 4 bases and J lost 4, with 10 bases in between. The CDR3 has 13 amino acids. In DNA, the CDR3 is TGTGCCATCAGTGTCGGGACATTCTATGGCTACACCTTC. It translates to CAISVGTFYGYTF.

This clonotype was observed many times. The chain combines TRBV6-1 with TRBJ2-3, with D perhaps TRBD2 (7 bases). CDR1 is MNHNS and CDR2 is SASEGT in the germline V gene. Trimming left V 7 bases short and J 3 bases short, with 17 bases between. This CDR3 has 15 amino acids. CDR3 bases: TGTGCCAGCACCTTCCGGGGGCGGGGGACAGATACGCAGTATTTT. It encodes CASTFRGRGTDTQYF.

This clonotype showed up just a few times. This sequence joins TRBV27 and TRBJ2-3, with 7 positions matching TRBD2. This CDR3 has 14 residues. Losses at the gene ends were 2 bases for V and 1 base for J; bases not matched to a gene: 0. Germline CDR1 MNHEY, CDR2 SMNVEV (reference sequence). The chain's CDR3 is CASSLTSGTDTQYF. The CDR3 DNA follows: TGTGCCAGCAGTTTAACTAGCGGCACAGATACGCAGTATTTT.

This clonotype was recorded many times. The chain links TRBV29-1 to TRBJ2-7; D not resolved. V was clipped by 0 bases and J by 7 bases, with 13 bases between them. Germline CDR1 SQVTM, CDR2 ANQGSEA. The CDR3 covers 13 residues. The CDR3 DNA sequence: TGCAGCGTTGAAGAGCTCGAAGGTGGAGAGCAGTACTTC. It yields the protein CSVEELEGGEQYF.

This clonotype was seen ten or more times. The chain has TRBV20-1 and TRBJ1-2, with 9 bases identical to TRBD1. This CDR3 comprises 15 residues. The germline gives CDR1 DFQATT, CDR2 SNEGSKA (reference sequence). The trim removed 6 bases at V and 6 bases at J, leaving 14 bases unmatched. Here the CDR3 reads CSADNRGLTVHGYTF. Written as DNA, the CDR3 is TGCAGTGCAGATAACAGGGGGCTAACAGTGCATGGCTACACCTTC.

The sample holds many counts of this clonotype. The chain is built from TRBV14 and TRBJ2-1, with D tentatively TRBD1 (7 bases). The CDR3 extends over 13 amino acids. The germline V gene has CDR1 SGHDN and CDR2 FVKESK. Trimming stripped 6 bases from V and 8 bases from J, with 14 bases between. This CDR3 reads CASRGQGGDEQFF. CDR3 bases: TGTGCCAGCAGAGGTCAGGGGGGCGATGAGCAGTTCTTC.

This clonotype came up many times. The chain employs TRBV5-1 and TRBJ1-1; D unclear. V was shortened by 4 bases and J by 6 bases, with 13 bases between the two germline ends. This CDR3 comprises 13 residues. The germline V gene has CDR1 SGHRS and CDR2 YFSETQ. The CDR3 DNA is TGCGCCAGCAGCGAATCAGTGAGTTCTGAAGCTTTCTTT. Amino acids: CASSESVSSEAFF.

This clonotype was counted many times. The V gene is TRBV12-3 or TRBV12-4, the J gene TRBJ1-2; D possibly corresponds to TRBD1 (5 bases). The ends were cut back, 6 bases at V and 5 bases at J, with 22 bases in the middle. There are 16 residues in the CDR3. CDR3 in amino acids: CASSYQGGFNLYGYTF. The CDR3 nucleotides read TGTGCCAGCAGCTACCAGGGAGGGTTTAACCTTTATGGCTACACCTTC.

This clonotype showed up many times. The rearrangement uses TRBV20-1 and TRBJ2-1; D ambiguous. Germline V gives CDR1 DFQATT, CDR2 SNEGSKA (reference sequence). The V end lost 3 bases, the J end lost 3 bases, and 6 bases lay between the germline ends. The CDR3 loop spans 12 amino acids. The CDR3 protein is CSARTLYNEQFF. The CDR3 DNA is TGCAGTGCTAGGACACTCTACAATGAGCAGTTCTTC.

This clonotype was found many times. The rearrangement joins TRBV5-5 to TRBJ1-5; 7 bases are a match to TRBD1. The CDR3 has 15 residues. J gave up 6 bases and V 4 bases, and 10 bases lay outside the gene matches. Per germline, CDR1 SGHKS and CDR2 YYEKEE (reference sequence). For the CDR3, the DNA is TGTGCCAGCAGCATACAGACAGGGCAGAGTCAGCCCCAGCATTTT. Its translation: CASSIQTGQSQPQHF.

The sample holds many counts of this clonotype. The chain joins TRBV7-2 to TRBJ2-2; 10 bases are a match to TRBD1. The ends lost 7 bases at V and 3 bases at J; junction bases unmatched: 5. Per the germline V gene, CDR1 is SGHTA and CDR2 is FQGNSA. This CDR3 has 15 amino acids. The CDR3 DNA reads TGTGCCAGCAAGATGACAGGGGGCTACACCGGGGAGCTGTTTTTT. Its translation is CASKMTGGYTGELFF.

There are a few counts of this clonotype. This may arise from a read error, as a much more abundant clone is one base away. This chain links TRBV3-1 with TRBJ1-6; 7 bases line up with TRBD1. The CDR3 runs 15 residues. Germline assignment: CDR1 LGHDT and CDR2 YNNKEL (reference sequence). V dropped 1 base and J dropped 7; count of bases not matched to a gene: 4. The CDR3 nucleotides are TGTGCCAGCAGCCAAGGGGACAGAAAAAATTCACCCCTCCACTTT. Translated, it gives CASSQGDRKNSPLHF.

This clonotype showed up many times. The gene calls are TRBV5-5 and TRBJ2-5; tentative D call: TRBD1 (7 bases). The CDR3 has 14 residues. Per the germline V gene, CDR1 is SGHKS and CDR2 is YYEKEE (reference sequence). V lost 4 bases to trimming and J lost 1 base, with 11 bases between them. The CDR3 protein is CASSRGTAQETQYF. In nucleotides, the CDR3 is TGTGCCAGCAGCCGCGGGACAGCCCAAGAGACCCAGTACTTC.

Remarks on this clonotype: This may arise from a read error, as a much more abundant clone is one base away. V is TRBV18 and J is TRBJ2-3, with D hard to call. Germline V lookup: CDR1 KGHSH, CDR2 LQKENI. CDR3 size: 11 residues. The CDR3, as DNA: TGTGCCAGCTCACAAGAGAATACGCCGTATTTT. Translating gives CASSQENTPYF.

This clonotype was picked up many times. The V gene is TRBV18, the J gene TRBJ2-5; D may be TRBD1 (7 bases). V lost 3 bases to trimming and J lost 4 bases, with 9 bases between them. CDR3 length: 13 residues. Germline lookup yields CDR1 KGHSH and CDR2 LQKENI. The CDR3 spells CASSPQGGETQYF. The CDR3 DNA reads TGTGCCAGCTCACCGCAGGGGGGAGAGACCCAGTACTTC. The variable domain in full, completed from reference TRBV18 and TRBJ2-5, reads NAGVMQNPRHLVRRRGQEARLRCSPMKGHSHVYWYRQLPEEGLKFMVYLQKENIIDESGMPKERFSAEFPKEGPSILRIQQVVRGDSAAYFCASSPQGGETQYFGPGTRLLVL.

This clonotype has at least ten counts. This rearrangement joins TRBV5-6 to TRBJ2-1, with 7 bases identical to TRBD1. CDR1 SGHDT and CDR2 YYEEEE come from the germline V gene. The CDR3 runs 16 residues. The trim removed 4 bases at V and 4 bases at J, leaving 11 bases unmatched. CDR3 DNA: TGTGCCAGCAGCCCCGGACAGGCCGCTTGGTACAATGAGCAGTTCTTC. Its protein product is CASSPGQAAWYNEQFF.

This clonotype was found many times. The V gene is TRBV20-1, the J gene TRBJ2-3; D perhaps matches TRBD1 (6 bases). Germline-derived CDR1 and CDR2 are DFQATT and SNEGSKA (reference sequence). Between the trimmed V and J ends, which lost 2 bases and 1 base, there was a span of 13 bases. CDR3 length: 15 residues. CDR3 nucleotides: TGCAGTGCTAGACCTTTAGGGACACGCACAGATACGCAGTATTTT. This codes for CSARPLGTRTDTQYF.

The sample holds a few counts of this clonotype. This sequence joins TRBV7-6 and TRBJ1-4; a weak D match, TRBD1 (5 bases). V dropped 2 bases and J dropped 9 bases, with 10 bases sitting between them. Per the germline V gene, CDR1 is SGHVS and CDR2 is FNYEAQ. This CDR3 has 13 residues. CDR3 sequence (DNA): TGTGCCAGCAGCTTAAACTCGGGACAAAAACTGTTTTTT. Protein sequence: CASSLNSGQKLFF. The full variable domain, in which reference TRBV7-6 and TRBJ1-4 provide the parts outside the CDR3, is GAGVSQSPRYKVTKRGQDVALRCDPISGHVSLYWYRQALGQGPEFLTYFNYEAQQDKSGLPNDRFSAERPEGSISTLTIQRTEQRDSAMYRCASSLNSGQKLFFGSGTQLSVL.

In this sample, this clonotype is medium-sized. The chain couples TRBV7-2 to TRBJ1-2, with D hard to call. Germline V lookup: CDR1 SGHTA, CDR2 FQGNSA. The CDR3 totals 14 residues. V was clipped by 5 bases and J by 1 base, with 11 bases between them. In DNA form, the CDR3 reads TGTGCCAGCAGCGTGTACCTGGGTAACTATGGCTACACCTTC. Protein product: CASSVYLGNYGYTF.

This clonotype was counted many times. The genes are TRBV5-8 and TRBJ1-1, with 8 bases aligning to TRBD1. From germline, CDR1 is SGHTS and CDR2 YDEGEE. The CDR3 contains 14 residues. With V trimmed by 0 bases and J by 8 bases, 6 bases remained unmatched. The CDR3 region has the DNA TGTGCCAGCAGCTTGGTGGACAGGGTAACGGAAGCTTTCTTT. The encoded protein is CASSLVDRVTEAFF.

This clonotype occurred many times. The rearrangement uses TRBV20-1 and TRBJ1-1; a weak D match, TRBD1 (5 bases). V was pared by 5 bases and J by 1 base, with 14 bases between. The CDR3 runs to 14 residues. CDR1 is DFQATT and CDR2 is SNEGSKA in the germline V gene (reference sequence). The CDR3 nucleotides are TGCAGTGCTCAGGAGACAGCTGGGAACACTGAAGCTTTCTTT. It translates to CSAQETAGNTEAFF.

The V gene is TRBV20-1, the J gene TRBJ1-1; D remains ambiguous. Germline-derived CDR1 and CDR2 are DFQATT and SNEGSKA (reference sequence). The CDR3 has 15 residues. V dropped 0 bases and J dropped 1 base, with 12 bases sitting between them. The CDR3 region has the DNA TGCAGTGCTAGAGACCCCCGAGCAGGGAACACTGAAGCTTTCTTT. It specifies CSARDPRAGNTEAFF.

The CDR3 sequence: CASSVGSGASGADTQYF. As DNA, the CDR3 is TGTGCCAGCAGCGTAGGTAGTGGGGCTAGCGGGGCGGATACGCAGTATTTT. V usage is TRBV9 and J usage is TRBJ2-3; 9 bases agree with TRBD2. The germline gives CDR1 SGDLS, CDR2 YYNGEE. The junction had 11 bases not matched to a gene; V was cut back by 0 bases and J by 6 bases. CDR3 length: 17 residues.

This clonotype came up many times. The chain has TRBV12-5 and TRBJ2-7; no definite D call. Germline-derived CDR1 and CDR2 are LGHNT and FRNRAP. CDR3 length: 13 amino acids. The ends were cut back, 1 base at V and 4 bases at J, with 8 bases in the middle. In DNA, the CDR3 is TGTGCTAGTGGTTTGGGTACAGAATACGAGCAGTACTTC. Residues: CASGLGTEYEQYF. The full variable domain, its missing parts supplied by reference TRBV12-5 and TRBJ2-7, is DARVTQTPRHKVTEMGQEVTMRCQPILGHNTVFWYRQTMMQGLELLAYFRNRAPLDDSGMPKDRFSAEMPDATLATLKIQPSEPRDSAVYFCASGLGTEYEQYFGPGTRLTVT.

This clonotype was seen many times. As DNA, the CDR3 is TGCAGTGCCCCCGACGCGGGTAGGTCCACTGAAGCTTTCTTT. Translated: CSAPDAGRSTEAFF. The chain employs TRBV20-1 and TRBJ1-1; D uncertain. V gave up 6 bases and J gave up 4 bases, with 18 bases separating them. This CDR3 is 14 amino acids long. Looked up from germline, CDR1 is DFQATT and CDR2 is SNEGSKA (reference sequence).

The table lists this clonotype with many counts. This rearrangement joins TRBV5-1 to TRBJ2-3; D might be TRBD1 (5 bases). The V gene lost 0 bases and the J gene lost 4 bases, with 12 bases spanning the gap. The CDR3 is 15 residues long. Germline assignment: CDR1 SGHRS and CDR2 YFSETQ. DNA for the CDR3: TGCGCCAGCAGCTTGGAAGGCCAGGGCTCAGATACGCAGTATTTT. Translating it yields CASSLEGQGSDTQYF.

This clonotype was detected ten times or more. The junction does not match germline at one end; this may be a read error. The chain joins TRBV7-8 to TRBJ1-6; D ambiguous. This CDR3 comprises 13 residues. Germline V gives CDR1 SGHVS, CDR2 FQNEAQ. CDR3 residues: CASSLDLGSPLNF. The CDR3 DNA reads as TGTGCCAGCAGCTTAGATTTGGGTTCACCCCTCAACTTT.